This note documents a single TCR beta chain sequence. The antigen is undetermined. Repertoires were generated with immunoSEQ multiplex PCR, while TCRdb's copy carries only in-frame clones and drops some. The sample has approximately 17,000 clones, roughly 90% seen once. This CDR3 is built from 14 residues. Germline CDR1 is LNHDA and CDR2 is SQIVND (reference sequence). J lost 4 bases, V lost 4 bases, and 4 bases had no gene match. This specimen belongs to a study of T cell clonotyping in hematopoietic cell transplantation. Findings and caveats of the study: After transplant, recipient diversity fell while pathologically expanded clonotypes grew through day 180. At the given depth, recipient repertoires were over 97% de novo clonotypes.

The TCR was taken from a man between 50 and 59 years old in good health. Some clones in this sample may be carry-over from other donors' samples. The chain has TRBV19 and TRBJ1-2; TRBD1 matches 9 bases. Sequenced material: peripheral blood mononuclear cells. The CDR3 protein is CASSTDRGAYGYTF. In DNA form, the CDR3 reads TGTGCCAGTAGTACCGACAGGGGGGCCTATGGCTACACCTTC.